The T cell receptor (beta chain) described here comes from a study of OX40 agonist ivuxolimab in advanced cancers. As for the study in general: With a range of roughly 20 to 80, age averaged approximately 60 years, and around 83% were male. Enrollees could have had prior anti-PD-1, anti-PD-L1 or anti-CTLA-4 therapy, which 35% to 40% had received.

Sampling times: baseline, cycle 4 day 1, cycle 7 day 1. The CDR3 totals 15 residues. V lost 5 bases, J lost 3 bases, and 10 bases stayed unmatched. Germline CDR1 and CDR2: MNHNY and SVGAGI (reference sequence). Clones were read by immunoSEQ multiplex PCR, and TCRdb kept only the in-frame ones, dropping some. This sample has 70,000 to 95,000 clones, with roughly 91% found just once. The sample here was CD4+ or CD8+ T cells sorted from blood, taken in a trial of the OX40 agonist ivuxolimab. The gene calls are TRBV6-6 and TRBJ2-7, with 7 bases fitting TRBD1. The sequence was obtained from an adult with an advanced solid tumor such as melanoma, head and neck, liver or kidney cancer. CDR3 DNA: TGTGCCAGCAGTACCTCGACAGGGATGAGCTACGAGCAGTACTTC. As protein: CASSTSTGMSYEQYF.